This entry features one T cell receptor beta chain sequence. This record belongs to a study of CDR3 diversity in severe acne. Via MiXCR, TCRdb re-called the PCR reads, giving one row per CDR3 protein. Of under 95,000 distinct CDR3 sequences in the sample, around 50% are singletons; the top ten hold over 9%. Trimming removed 2 bases from V and 11 bases from J; junction bases left unmatched: 8. The CDR3 has 14 amino acids. From germline, CDR1 is MGHDK and CDR2 SYGVNS. The sequenced sample was blood. The chain employs TRBV25-1 and TRBJ1-5; 8 positions agree with TRBD1. This receptor was identified in a male donor in good health, serving as a control. The CDR3 DNA is TGTGCCAGCAGTGAACGGACAGGGAGAGAGACCCAGCATTTT. Its translation is CASSERTGRETQHF.